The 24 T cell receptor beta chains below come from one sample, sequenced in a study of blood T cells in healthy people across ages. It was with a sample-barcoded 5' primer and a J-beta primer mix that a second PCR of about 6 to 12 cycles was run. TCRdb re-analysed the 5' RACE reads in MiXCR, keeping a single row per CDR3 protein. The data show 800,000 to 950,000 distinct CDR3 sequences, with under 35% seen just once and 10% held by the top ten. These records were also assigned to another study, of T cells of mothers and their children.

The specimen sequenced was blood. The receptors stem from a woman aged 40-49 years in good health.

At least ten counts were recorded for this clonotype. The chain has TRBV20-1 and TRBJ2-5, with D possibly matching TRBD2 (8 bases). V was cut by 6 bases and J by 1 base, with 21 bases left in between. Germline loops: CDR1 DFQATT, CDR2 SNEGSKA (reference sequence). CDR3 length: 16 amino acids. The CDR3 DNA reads TGCAGTGCAGAGAAAGGGGGCGCGGGGGGCCAAGAGACCCAGTACTTC. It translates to CSAEKGGAGGQETQYF.

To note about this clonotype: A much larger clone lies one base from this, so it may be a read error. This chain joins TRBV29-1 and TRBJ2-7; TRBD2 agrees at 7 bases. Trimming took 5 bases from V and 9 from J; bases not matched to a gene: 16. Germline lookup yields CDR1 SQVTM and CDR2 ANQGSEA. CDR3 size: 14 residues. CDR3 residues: CSVLPRAGPGVQYF. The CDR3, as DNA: TGCAGCGTTCTCCCCAGAGCGGGGCCCGGGGTGCAGTACTTC.

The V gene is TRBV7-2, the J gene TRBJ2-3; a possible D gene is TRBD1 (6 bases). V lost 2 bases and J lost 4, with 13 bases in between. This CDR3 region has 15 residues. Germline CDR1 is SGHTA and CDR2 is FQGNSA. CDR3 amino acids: CASSLMGHDADTQYF. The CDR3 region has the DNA TGTGCCAGCAGCTTAATGGGACACGACGCAGATACGCAGTATTTT.

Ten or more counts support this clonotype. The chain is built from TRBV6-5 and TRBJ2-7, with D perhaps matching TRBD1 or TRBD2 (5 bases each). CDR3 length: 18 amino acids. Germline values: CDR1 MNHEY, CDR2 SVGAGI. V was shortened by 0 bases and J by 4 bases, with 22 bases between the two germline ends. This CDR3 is CASSYSPKGRGFLYEQYF. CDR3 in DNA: TGTGCCAGCAGTTACTCGCCCAAGGGGAGAGGTTTTTTGTACGAGCAGTACTTC.

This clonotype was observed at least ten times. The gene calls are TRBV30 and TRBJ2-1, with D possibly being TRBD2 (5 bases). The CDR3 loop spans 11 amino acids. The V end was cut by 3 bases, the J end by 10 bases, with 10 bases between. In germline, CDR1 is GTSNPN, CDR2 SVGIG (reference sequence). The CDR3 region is CAWRITREQFF. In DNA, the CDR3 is TGTGCCTGGAGGATAACTAGAGAGCAGTTCTTC.

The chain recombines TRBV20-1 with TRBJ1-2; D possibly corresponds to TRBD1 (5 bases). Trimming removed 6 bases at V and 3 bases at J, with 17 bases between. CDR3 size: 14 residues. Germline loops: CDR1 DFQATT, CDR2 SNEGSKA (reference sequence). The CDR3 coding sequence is TGCAGTGCCCCGCCCGATGACAGCGACTATGGCTACACCTTC. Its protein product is CSAPPDDSDYGYTF.

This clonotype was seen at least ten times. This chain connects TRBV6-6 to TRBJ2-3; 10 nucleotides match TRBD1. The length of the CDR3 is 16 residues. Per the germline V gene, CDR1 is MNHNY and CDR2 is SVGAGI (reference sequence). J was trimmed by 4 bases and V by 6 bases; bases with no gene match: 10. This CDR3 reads CASRAPGQGIADTQYF. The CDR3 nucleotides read TGTGCCAGCAGAGCCCCGGGACAGGGGATCGCAGATACGCAGTATTTT.

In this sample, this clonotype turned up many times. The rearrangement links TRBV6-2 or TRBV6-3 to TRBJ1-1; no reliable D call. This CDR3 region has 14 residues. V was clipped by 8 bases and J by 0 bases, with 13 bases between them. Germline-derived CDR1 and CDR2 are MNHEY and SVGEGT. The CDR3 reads CASGGFGMNTEAFF. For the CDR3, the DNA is TGTGCCAGCGGAGGGTTCGGGATGAACACTGAAGCTTTCTTT.

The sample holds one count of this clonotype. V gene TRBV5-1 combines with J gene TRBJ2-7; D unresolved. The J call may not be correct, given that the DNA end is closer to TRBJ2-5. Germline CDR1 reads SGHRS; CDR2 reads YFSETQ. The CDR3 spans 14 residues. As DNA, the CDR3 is TGCGCCAGCAGCCCAAGCGCCTCCTCGGAGACCCAGTACTTC. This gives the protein CASSPSASSETQYF.

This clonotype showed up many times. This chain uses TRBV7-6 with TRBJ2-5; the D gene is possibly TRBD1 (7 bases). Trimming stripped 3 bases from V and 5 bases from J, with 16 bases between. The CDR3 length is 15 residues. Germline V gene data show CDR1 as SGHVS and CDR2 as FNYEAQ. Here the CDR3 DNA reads TGTGCCAGCAGCTTGTTGGGGGGACAGTTGGAGACCCAGTACTTC. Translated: CASSLLGGQLETQYF.

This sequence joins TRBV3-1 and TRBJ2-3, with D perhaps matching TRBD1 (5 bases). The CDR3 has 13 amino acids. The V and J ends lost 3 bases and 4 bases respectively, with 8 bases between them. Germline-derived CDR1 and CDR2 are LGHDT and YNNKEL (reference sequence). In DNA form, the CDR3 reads TGTGCCAGCAGCCAGGGGCCCCCAGATACGCAGTATTTT. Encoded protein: CASSQGPPDTQYF.

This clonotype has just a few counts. CDR3 in amino acids: CSVRAGRNQPQHF. In DNA form, the CDR3 reads TGCAGCGTTAGGGCAGGCCGCAATCAGCCCCAGCATTTT. This rearrangement joins TRBV29-1 to TRBJ1-5; D is ambiguous. CDR3 length: 13 amino acids. The V end lost 5 bases, the J end lost 2 bases, and 10 bases lay between the germline ends. CDR1 and CDR2 from the germline V gene are SQVTM and ANQGSEA. The complete variable domain, with remaining parts taken from reference TRBV29-1 and TRBJ1-5, reads SAVISQKPSRDICQRGTSLTIQCQVDSQVTMMFWYRQQPGQSLTLIATANQGSEATYESGFVIDKFPISRPNLTFSTLTVSNMSPEDSSIYLCSVRAGRNQPQHFGDGTRLSIL.

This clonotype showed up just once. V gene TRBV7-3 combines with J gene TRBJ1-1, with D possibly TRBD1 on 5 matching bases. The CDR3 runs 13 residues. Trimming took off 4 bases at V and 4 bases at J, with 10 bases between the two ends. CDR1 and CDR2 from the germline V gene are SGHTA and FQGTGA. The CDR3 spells CASSSGRITEAFF. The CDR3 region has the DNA TGTGCCAGCAGCTCAGGGAGGATCACTGAAGCTTTCTTT.

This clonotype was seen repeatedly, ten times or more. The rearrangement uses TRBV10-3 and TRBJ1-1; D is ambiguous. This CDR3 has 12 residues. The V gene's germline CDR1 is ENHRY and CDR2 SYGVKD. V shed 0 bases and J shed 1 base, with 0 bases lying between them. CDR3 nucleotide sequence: TGTGCCATCAGTGAGTCGAACACTGAAGCTTTCTTT. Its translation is CAISESNTEAFF.

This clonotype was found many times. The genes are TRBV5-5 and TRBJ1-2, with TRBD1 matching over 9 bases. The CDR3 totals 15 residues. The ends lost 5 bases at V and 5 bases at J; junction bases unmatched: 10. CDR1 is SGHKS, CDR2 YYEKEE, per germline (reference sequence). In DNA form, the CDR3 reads TGTGCCAGCAGGGAGGACAGGGGTGTTAGTTATGGCTACACCTTC. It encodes CASREDRGVSYGYTF.

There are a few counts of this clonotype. The CDR3 region has the DNA TGCGCCAGCCGTGAGGGTGCTAGCACAGATACGCAGTATTTT. Amino acids: CASREGASTDTQYF. This chain connects TRBV5-1 to TRBJ2-3, with a possible D match to TRBD2 (5 bases). The CDR3 contains 14 residues. V was clipped by 7 bases and J by 0 bases, with 12 bases between them. The germline gives CDR1 SGHRS, CDR2 YFSETQ.

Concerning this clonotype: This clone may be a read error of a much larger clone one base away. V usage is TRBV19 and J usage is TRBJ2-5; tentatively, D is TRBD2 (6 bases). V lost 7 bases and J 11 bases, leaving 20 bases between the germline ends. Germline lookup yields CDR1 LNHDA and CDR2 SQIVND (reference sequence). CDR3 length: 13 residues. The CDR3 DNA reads TGTGCCAGTACTGAGGGCTCCCCTCGGGAGCAGTACTTC. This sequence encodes CASTEGSPREQYF.

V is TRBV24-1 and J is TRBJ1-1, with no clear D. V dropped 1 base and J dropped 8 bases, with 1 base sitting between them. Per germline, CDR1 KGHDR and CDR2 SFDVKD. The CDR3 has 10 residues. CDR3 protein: CATSDLEAFF. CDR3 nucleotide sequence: TGTGCCACCAGTGATTTAGAAGCTTTCTTT.

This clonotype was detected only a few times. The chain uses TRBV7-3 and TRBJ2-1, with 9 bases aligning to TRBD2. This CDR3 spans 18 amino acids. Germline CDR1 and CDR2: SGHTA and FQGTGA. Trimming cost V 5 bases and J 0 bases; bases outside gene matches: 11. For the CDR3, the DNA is TGTGCCAGCAGCGCTCTAGCGGGGTTTACTAGCTCCTACAATGAGCAGTTCTTC. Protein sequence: CASSALAGFTSSYNEQFF.

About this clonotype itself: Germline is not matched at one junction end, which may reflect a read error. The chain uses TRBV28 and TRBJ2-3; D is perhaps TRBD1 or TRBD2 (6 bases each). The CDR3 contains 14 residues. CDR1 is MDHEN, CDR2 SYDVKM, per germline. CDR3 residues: CAGRIAEQGDTQYF. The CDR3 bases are TGTGCCGGCAGAATAGCGGAACAGGGAGATACGCAGTATTTT.

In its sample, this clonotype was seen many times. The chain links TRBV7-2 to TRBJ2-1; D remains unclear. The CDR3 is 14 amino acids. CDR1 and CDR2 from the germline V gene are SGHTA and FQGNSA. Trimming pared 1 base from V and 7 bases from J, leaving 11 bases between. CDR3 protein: CASSLERGLNEQFF. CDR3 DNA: TGTGCCAGCAGCTTAGAAAGAGGCTTGAATGAGCAGTTCTTC. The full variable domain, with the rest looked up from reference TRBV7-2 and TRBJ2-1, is GAGVSQSPSNKVTEKGKDVELRCDPISGHTALYWYRQSLGQGLEFLIYFQGNSAPDKSGLPSDRFSAERTGGSVSTLTIQRTQQEDSAVYLCASSLERGLNEQFFGPGTRLTVL.

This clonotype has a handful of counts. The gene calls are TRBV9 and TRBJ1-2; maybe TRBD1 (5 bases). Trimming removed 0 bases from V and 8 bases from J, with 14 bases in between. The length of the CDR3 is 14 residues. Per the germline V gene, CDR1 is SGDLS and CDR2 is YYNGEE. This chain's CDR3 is CASSVDTGQRGYTF. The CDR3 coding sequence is TGTGCCAGCAGCGTAGATACAGGCCAGCGCGGCTACACCTTC.

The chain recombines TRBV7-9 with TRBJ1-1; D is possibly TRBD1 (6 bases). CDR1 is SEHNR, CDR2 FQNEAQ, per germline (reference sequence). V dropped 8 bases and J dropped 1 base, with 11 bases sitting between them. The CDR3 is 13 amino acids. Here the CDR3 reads CASDQTGNTEAFF. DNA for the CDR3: TGTGCCAGCGATCAGACAGGGAACACTGAAGCTTTCTTT. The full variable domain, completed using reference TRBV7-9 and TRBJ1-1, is DTGVSQNPRHKITKRGQNVTFRCDPISEHNRLYWYRQTLGQGPEFLTYFQNEAQLEKSRLLSDRFSAERPKGSFSTLEIQRTEQGDSAMYLCASDQTGNTEAFFGQGTRLTVV.

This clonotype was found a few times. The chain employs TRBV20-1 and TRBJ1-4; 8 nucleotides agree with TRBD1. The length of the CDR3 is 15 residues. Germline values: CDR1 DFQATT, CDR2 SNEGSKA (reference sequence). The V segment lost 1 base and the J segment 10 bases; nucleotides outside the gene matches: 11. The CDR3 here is CSARAQDRARGKLFF. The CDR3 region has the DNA TGCAGTGCTAGAGCCCAGGACAGGGCCCGGGGAAAACTGTTTTTT.